The following is a T cell receptor beta chain sequence with its context. Its target is unknown. This entry comes from a study of T cells in localized non-small cell lung cancer. Study-wide results and limits: Researchers found a median roughly 50 of the top 100 tumor clones in adjacent lung.

Germline CDR1 and CDR2: SGHTA and FQGNSA. The CDR3 spans 13 residues. Trimming shortened V by 8 bases and J by 1 base, and 10 bases separated the two germline ends. The data were produced by immunoSEQ multiplex PCR, yet TCRdb's version contains in-frame clones alone and is incomplete. The sample has fewer than 25,000 clones, about 93% seen once. This receptor was obtained from a male donor aged 60 or over with stage I squamous cell lung carcinoma. The source material was peripheral blood, sampled before any cancer treatment. This chain uses TRBV7-2 with TRBJ2-3; a possible D gene is TRBD1 (5 bases). DNA for the CDR3: TGTGCCAGCCGTGTGACAGGCACAGATACGCAGTATTTT. Protein: CASRVTGTDTQYF.